This TCR beta chain was profiled in a study of glioma-infiltrating T cells after dendritic cell vaccination (dated by TCRdb to 2016 to 2017). About the investigation overall: The cohort comprised roughly 15 glioblastoma patients from Phase I and II dendritic cell vaccination trials, 9 newly diagnosed and 6 with recurrent disease. Deep sequencing of TCR beta CDR3 regions was used to quantify tumor-infiltrating lymphocyte content and compare tumor and blood repertoires in dendritic cell-vaccinated glioblastoma patients. Each patient was given three intradermal dendritic cell vaccine injections, spaced two weeks apart, in the arm below the axilla. Patients received autologous tumor lysate-pulsed dendritic cell vaccination between about 2003 and 2012. Survival after dendritic cell vaccination was correlated with TCR sequencing metrics such as TIL content and the overlap between tumor and blood repertoires. The vaccine was prepared from monocyte-derived dendritic cells that were cultured for seven to eight days with IL-4 and GM-CSF and then pulsed overnight with autologous tumor lysate.

Patients were selected for having adequate residual fresh-frozen tumor tissue and more than two years of available survival data. Although molecular status otherwise differed among the glioblastoma patients, no patient had an isocitrate dehydrogenase mutation. PBMC were collected before vaccination, two weeks after the third vaccination, and at tumor progression if progression occurred. The Qiagen DNeasy Blood extraction Kit was used to extract genomic DNA. Beyond this particular receptor, the publication reports: No direct relationship between TCR clonality and survival was found, suggesting that a diverse polyclonal response may matter. The TCR overlap response model with three groups was called speculative and said to need prospective validation. Higher estimated pretreatment TIL content predicted longer time to progression and overall survival after dendritic cell vaccination. The cohort was small and heterogeneous, few patients had complete blood and tumor sets, and even fewer had initial-recurrent tumor pairs.

Using the immunoSEQ assay, TCRB CDR3 regions were amplified from 1.5 to 2 micrograms of genomic DNA, or from all available DNA when less than that was on hand. The multiplex PCR relied on 60 forward primers for TCR V beta segments and 13 reverse primers for J beta segments. To estimate the number of reads per starting template, synthetic control templates were added to each sample at limiting dilution. The Illumina HiSeq System generated 87 bp sequencing reads. The source study handled its data this way. PCR and sequencing errors were removed by merging closely related sequences with a nearest neighbor algorithm. TCR overlap was defined as the percentage of unique tumor TCR beta sequences that were also present in the same patient's peripheral blood. This is the immuneACCESS table as TCRdb keeps it, with only in-frame sequences that have V and J called. A part of the clones is gone; compared with another copy, unresolved V genes explain less than half, and the rest is unexplained. V and J calls and clone size come straight from that table; D and trimming were deduced from the DNA. The sample contains about 30,000 clones, 90% to 95% of them found a single time. Together, the top ten hold less than 2.5% of the sample.

Remarks on this clone: There is no known antigen for this receptor. There are no base qualities to consult, and no much larger clone falls within one base.

Germline trimming amounts to 3 bases on V and 2 bases on J, with 3 as the count of junction bases outside the gene matches. From its cysteine to its phenylalanine, the CDR3 spans 14 amino acids. Only CDR3 DNA is held: 42 bases, read in frame from base 1. CDR1 and CDR2, looked up from the germline V gene, are SGHRS and YFSETQ. The receptor was derived from a human donor with glioblastoma. In this chain, TRBV5-1 is recombined with TRBJ2-3, with TRBD1 matching 7 junction bases. Sequencing was performed on blood, taken before dendritic cell vaccination. This receptor has the CDR3 CASSSGQITDTQYF. The nucleotide sequence reads TGCGCCAGCAGCTCGGGACAGATCACAGATACGCAGTATTTT.